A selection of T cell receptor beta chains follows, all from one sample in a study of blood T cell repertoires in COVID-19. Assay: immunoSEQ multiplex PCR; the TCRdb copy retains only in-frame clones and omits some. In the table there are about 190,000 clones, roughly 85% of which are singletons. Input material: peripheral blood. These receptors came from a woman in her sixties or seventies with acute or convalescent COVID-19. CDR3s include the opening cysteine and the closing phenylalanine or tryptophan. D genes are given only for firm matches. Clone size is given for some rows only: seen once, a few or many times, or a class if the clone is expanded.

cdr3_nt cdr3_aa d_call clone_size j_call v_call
TGTGCCAGCAGTCGGGGACTAGCGGTAATCGAGCAGTACTTC CASSRGLAVIEQYF TRBD2 - TRBJ2-7 TRBV6-5
TGTACCAGCAGCCAAGATCTAGGTCTTTCGGAGCTGTTTTTT CTSSQDLGLSELFF - - TRBJ2-2 TRBV14
TGCGCCAGCAGTGTTAGGGGGAGTGAGCAGTTCTTC CASSVRGSEQFF - - TRBJ2-1 TRBV10-2
TGTGCCAGCAGCCTTATGAATGAGCAGTTCTTC CASSLMNEQFF - few TRBJ2-1 TRBV7-9
TGTGCCAGCAGCGGCCATGGCGGGGCGAACACCGGGGAGCTGTTTTTT CASSGHGGANTGELFF - - TRBJ2-2 TRBV7-8
TGTGCCACTTCGGCAGGGTCGAGCAATCAGCCCCAGCATTTT CATSAGSSNQPQHF - - TRBJ1-5 TRBV6-6
TGTGCCAGCAGCGCATGTCCGGGACAGGGCTGTCAGCCCCAGCATTTT CASSACPGQGCQPQHF TRBD1 few TRBJ1-5 TRBV3-1/TRBV3-2
TGTGCCAGCAGTGCTTCGGGCACAGATACGCAGTATTTT CASSASGTDTQYF - - TRBJ2-3 TRBV6-4
TGTGCCAGTAGTAGACACAGGGGAAACACTGAAGCTTTCTTT CASSRHRGNTEAFF TRBD1 - TRBJ1-1 TRBV19
TGTGCCACCAGTGATGATGGGCGGGAGCAAGGAAATGAGCAGTTCTTC CATSDDGREQGNEQFF TRBD2 - TRBJ2-1 TRBV24-1
TGTGCCAGCAGCGCAACCGGGACAGGGTTATGGCCCCTCCACTTT CASSATGTGLWPLHF TRBD1 few TRBJ1-6 TRBV5-5
TGTGCCAGCAGCCAAAGTTCAGATCAGCCCCAGCATTTT CASSQSSDQPQHF - - TRBJ1-5 TRBV14
TGTGCCAGCAGCCAAACGCAGGGTGCAAGCTCCTACGAGCAGTACTTC CASSQTQGASSYEQYF - few TRBJ2-7 TRBV14
TGTGCCAGTAGTATCGCGTCGAACACTGAAGCTTTCTTT CASSIASNTEAFF - - TRBJ1-1 TRBV19
TGTGCTAGTGGTTTTCGGGGGGCACGATATAATGAAAAACTGTTTTTT CASGFRGARYNEKLFF - - TRBJ1-4 TRBV12-5
TGCGCCAGCAGCTTGGGGGCCAGGGAGACCCAGTACTTC CASSLGARETQYF - - TRBJ2-5 TRBV5-1
TGTGCCAGCTCCAAGACAGGGGCCAACACCGGGGAGCTGTTTTTT CASSKTGANTGELFF TRBD1 many TRBJ2-2 TRBV18
TGCGCCAGCAGCCAAGACTTATTTGGACTAGCGGGGCGGGGTGGCTACAATGAGCAGTTCTTC CASSQDLFGLAGRGGYNEQFF TRBD2 - TRBJ2-1 TRBV4-1
TGTGCCAGCAGCCCCGGGACAGGGAACGCCGAGCAGTACTTC CASSPGTGNAEQYF TRBD1 few TRBJ2-7 TRBV11-1
TGTGCCAGCAGACAAGAGGGCCGACGGCCCCTCCACTTT CASRQEGRRPLHF - few TRBJ1-6 TRBV27
TGTGCCAGCAGGCCCTGTGCGGACAGGGTAGAACGATCACCCCTCCACTTT CASRPCADRVERSPLHF TRBD1 few TRBJ1-6 TRBV11-3
TGTGCCAGTAAACAGGGACCCTACAATGAGCAGTTCTTC CASKQGPYNEQFF - - TRBJ2-1 TRBV19
TGTGCCAGCTCACCCTACGCAGGCACCGATTCACCCCTCCACTTT CASSPYAGTDSPLHF - - TRBJ1-6 TRBV18
TGTGCCAGCAGCTTGGATCAGGGGGGTGAAGAGACCCAGTACTTC CASSLDQGGEETQYF - - TRBJ2-5 TRBV5-8
TGTGCCAGCAGTCCCCACGAAAGTGCAGGGAATATAAACTATGGCTACACCTTC CASSPHESAGNINYGYTF - - TRBJ1-2 TRBV6-6
TGCGCCAGCAGTAGGTACAGGGGGGCTGGTAAGACCAGGGAGCAGTACTTC CASSRYRGAGKTREQYF TRBD1 - TRBJ2-7 TRBV23-1
TGCAGCGTTGGAGGGGGGACTAGCGGGAGTCTACACTACGAGCAGTACTTC CSVGGGTSGSLHYEQYF TRBD2 - TRBJ2-7 TRBV29-1
TGTGCCAGCAGTTACCGGGGGGGAGGCGAGCAGTACTTC CASSYRGGGEQYF TRBD2 - TRBJ2-7 TRBV6-2/TRBV6-3
TGTGCCAGCAGCTATCGGACAGGGACTCAGCCCCAGCATTTT CASSYRTGTQPQHF TRBD1 - TRBJ1-5 TRBV6-2/TRBV6-3
TGTGCCATCAGTGAGGATCTCGTGGCTAGCGGGAGACTTGGTTTGGCAGATACGCAGTATTTT CAISEDLVASGRLGLADTQYF TRBD2 - TRBJ2-3 TRBV10-3
TGCGCCAGCACCCAAGGGACACCAGAGACGGAGACCCAGTACTTC CASTQGTPETETQYF - - TRBJ2-5 TRBV5-1
TGTGCCAGCAGCCAAAGGGGCTACGAGCAGTACTTC CASSQRGYEQYF - few TRBJ2-7 TRBV3-1/TRBV3-2
TGTGCCAGCAGTTCCCGGGACAGGGGCCCACAAGAGACCCAGTACTTC CASSSRDRGPQETQYF TRBD1 - TRBJ2-5 TRBV28
TGTGCCATCACCGGACTAGCGGGCAATGAGCAGTTCTTC CAITGLAGNEQFF TRBD2 - TRBJ2-1 TRBV10-3
TGTGCCAGCTCACCAACTACGGGAGTTTCCTACGAGCAGTACTTC CASSPTTGVSYEQYF - few TRBJ2-7 TRBV18
TGTGCCAGCAGCCCGACAGGTCCTGGCGATAATTCACCCCTCCACTTT CASSPTGPGDNSPLHF - few TRBJ1-6 TRBV6-6
TGTGCCAGCTCACCTAGGGACAGCTACGAGCAGTACTTC CASSPRDSYEQYF TRBD1 - TRBJ2-7 TRBV18
TGTGCCAGCAGCAAGGACAGGGCCACCGGGGAGCTGTTTTTT CASSKDRATGELFF TRBD1 - TRBJ2-2 TRBV7-3
TGTGCCAGCAGCTTACAGGGGCTCCCCGGCTACACCTTC CASSLQGLPGYTF TRBD1 - TRBJ1-2 TRBV5-4